The rows below give T cell receptor beta chains drawn from one sample of a study of T cell responses to AZD1222 COVID-19 vaccine. Assay: immunoSEQ multiplex PCR; the TCRdb copy retains only in-frame clones and omits some. The sample carries about 100,000 clones, about 89% recorded once. The sequenced sample was peripheral blood, obtained 28 days after the second AZD1222 dose. All receptors come from an adult who received the AZD1222 COVID-19 vaccine. Each CDR3 is given with its conserved first and last residue. For some rows the clone size is stated as once, few or many, or as a class when expanded; others skip it.

TRBV30,once,TRBJ1-2,CAWRPGAGRGYTF
TRBV7-8,-,TRBJ2-5,CASSFPRDPEGETQYF
TRBV28,-,TRBJ1-1,CASTLENTEAFF
TRBV18,-,TRBJ1-4,CASSPQGGQYSEKLFF
TRBV7-2,once,TRBJ2-2,CASSPRQAGELFF
TRBV5-1,-,TRBJ1-2,CASSTDRGKNGYTF
TRBV19,-,TRBJ1-2,CASSMGKEGRGYTF
TRBV2,-,TRBJ1-2,CASRQQGDNYGYTF
TRBV19,once,TRBJ2-1,CASSIVAGRFVNEQFF
TRBV3-1/TRBV3-2,-,TRBJ1-2,CASSQGAGHNYGYTF
TRBV19,-,TRBJ1-2,CASSILGYTGYTF
TRBV7-2,-,TRBJ1-4,CASSFRGGDRWDEKLFF
TRBV3-1/TRBV3-2,-,TRBJ2-2,CASSQDVGGAITGELFF
TRBV20-1,-,TRBJ2-1,CSASLEARNNEQFF
TRBV27,-,TRBJ1-5,CASSLEGGSNQPQHF
TRBV5-1,-,TRBJ2-5,CASSLDARQETQYF
TRBV7-2,once,TRBJ2-7,CASSPRTGGGYEQYF
TRBV7-2,-,TRBJ2-5,CASGPGGAGGAETQYF
TRBV7-3,-,TRBJ2-3,CASSLSGGSTDTQYF
TRBV29-1,-,TRBJ1-2,CSGLRAGSSGYTF
TRBV5-1,-,TRBJ2-1,CASSPPTGDNEQFF
TRBV12-3/TRBV12-4,-,TRBJ1-1,CASSPWGTEAFF
TRBV5-1,-,TRBJ1-1,CASSPGEDTEAFF
TRBV6-5,-,TRBJ1-5,CASRPLTGQRAQHF
TRBV5-1,-,TRBJ2-7,CASSWGLNGYEQYF
TRBV30,-,TRBJ1-2,CAWRKGQLNYGYTF
TRBV3-1/TRBV3-2,-,TRBJ1-2,CASSQTARYGYTF
TRBV7-3,-,TRBJ2-1,CASARDPTYNEQFF
TRBV2,-,TRBJ1-4,CASSGRDRGEKLFF
TRBV6-5,once,TRBJ1-5,CASSHAGDHQPQHF
TRBV5-1,-,TRBJ1-1,CASSSKTGPTEAFF
TRBV5-1,-,TRBJ1-3,CASRNGRAGNTIYF
TRBV6-5,-,TRBJ2-1,CASSYNSGAYNEQFF
TRBV5-1,-,TRBJ2-1,CASSHPSGAYNEQFF
TRBV7-8,-,TRBJ1-2,CASSLQTQNYGYTF
TRBV27,-,TRBJ2-7,CASSPTGSYEQYF
TRBV28,-,TRBJ1-2,CASSLDRGSSYGYTF
TRBV5-6,-,TRBJ1-1,CASSPGNTEAFF
TRBV5-8,few,TRBJ1-1,CASSLDRGRSTEAFF
TRBV5-1,-,TRBJ2-5,CASSGPDAGAQETQYF
TRBV5-1,-,TRBJ2-5,CASSPIAGAVETQYF
TRBV5-1,-,TRBJ2-7,CASSLVAGGNYEQYF
TRBV5-6,-,TRBJ2-3,CASSTSGSTDTQYF
TRBV19,-,TRBJ1-1,CASSIGGGNTEAFF
TRBV18,-,TRBJ2-7,CASSPTSGTSEQYF
TRBV5-8,-,TRBJ2-2,CASSLGGAITGELFF
TRBV7-9,-,TRBJ2-1,CASSLVGYNEQFF
TRBV11-3,-,TRBJ2-1,CASSSSAGGPYNEQFF